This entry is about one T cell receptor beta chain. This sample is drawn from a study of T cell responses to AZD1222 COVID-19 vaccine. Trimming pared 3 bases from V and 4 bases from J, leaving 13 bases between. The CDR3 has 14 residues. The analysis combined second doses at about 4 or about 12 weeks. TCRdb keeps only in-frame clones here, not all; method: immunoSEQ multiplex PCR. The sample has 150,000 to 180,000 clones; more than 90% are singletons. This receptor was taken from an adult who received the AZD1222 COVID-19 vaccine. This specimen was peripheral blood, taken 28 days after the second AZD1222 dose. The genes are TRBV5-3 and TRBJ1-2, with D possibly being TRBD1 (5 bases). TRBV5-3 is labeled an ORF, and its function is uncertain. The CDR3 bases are TGTGCCAGAAGCTCTGACCCACAGGCCTATGGCTACACCTTC. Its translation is CARSSDPQAYGYTF.